This T cell receptor beta chain was sequenced during a study of identical twins. In this sample, this clonotype turned up many times. Via MiXCR, TCRdb re-called the 5' RACE reads, giving one row per CDR3 protein. This sample carries some 630,000 distinct CDR3 sequences, 7.1% of them seen once, and the ten largest clones take roughly 1.6%. The CDR3 length is 14 residues. Trimming left V 3 bases short and J 11 bases short, with 16 bases between. Germline assignment: CDR1 MGHRA and CDR2 YSYEKL. Separately, the same data were catalogued under a study of yellow fever vaccine responses in identical twins.

The genes are TRBV4-1 and TRBJ1-4; D is ambiguous. The sample consisted of PBMCs. The clonotype originates from a woman aged 18-29 years in good health. CDR3: CASSQLKLISKLFF. As DNA, the CDR3 is TGCGCCAGCAGCCAGCTCAAACTGATTTCTAAACTGTTTTTT.